This is a list of T cell receptor beta chains from one sample in a study of blood T cell repertoires in COVID-19. Here immunoSEQ multiplex PCR was the method, and the copy in TCRdb shows in-frame clones only, minus some. The sample records about 120,000 clones, approximately 85% being singletons. Sequencing was performed on peripheral blood. These receptors all come from a human donor in a cohort sampled during active COVID-19. CDR3s include the opening cysteine and the closing phenylalanine or tryptophan. Each record gives: V gene, clone size, D gene, J gene, CDR3 DNA, CDR3 protein. D genes are given only for firm matches. For some rows the clone size is stated as once, few or many, or as a class when expanded; others skip it.

V: TRBV11-2
size: few
D: TRBD1
J: TRBJ1-6
DNA: TGTGCCAGCAGCCAAAACCCCGGGACAGGGAGTAATTCACCCCTCCACTTT
CDR3: CASSQNPGTGSNSPLHF

V: TRBV2
size: .
D: .
J: TRBJ2-3
DNA: TGTGCCAGCAGTACCGGGGATACGCAGTATTTT
CDR3: CASSTGDTQYF

V: TRBV3-1/TRBV3-2
size: .
D: TRBD1
J: TRBJ1-1
DNA: TGTGCCAGCAGCCAAGAGGGACAGGGGGGACCTGAAGCTTTCTTT
CDR3: CASSQEGQGGPEAFF

V: TRBV10-3
size: .
D: TRBD1
J: TRBJ2-5
DNA: TGTGCCATCAGTGAGCGGGGACAGGCATCGGGGGAGACCCAGTACTTC
CDR3: CAISERGQASGETQYF

V: TRBV19
size: .
D: .
J: TRBJ2-7
DNA: TGTGCCAGTAGCAAGGGGCTCTCCTACGAGCAGTACTTC
CDR3: CASSKGLSYEQYF

V: TRBV10-2
size: few
D: .
J: TRBJ1-1
DNA: TGCGCCAGCAGTGACTCCAGTGAAGCTTTCTTT
CDR3: CASSDSSEAFF

V: TRBV6-2/TRBV6-3
size: few
D: .
J: TRBJ2-1
DNA: TGTGCCAGCAGTCTGGGGGGGCCTTCCTACAATGAGCAGTTCTTC
CDR3: CASSLGGPSYNEQFF

V: TRBV20-1
size: .
D: TRBD2
J: TRBJ2-1
DNA: TGCAGTGCTAGTGCGAGCGGGGGGGCCAATGAGCAGTTCTTC
CDR3: CSASASGGANEQFF

V: TRBV10-3
size: .
D: TRBD2
J: TRBJ2-1
DNA: TGTGCCATCAAAGGGACTAGCGGAGATGAGCAGTTCTTC
CDR3: CAIKGTSGDEQFF

V: TRBV10-1
size: once
D: .
J: TRBJ2-3
DNA: TGCGCCAGCCTAGGCCGCTACCCAGATACGCAGTATTTT
CDR3: CASLGRYPDTQYF

V: TRBV7-9
size: .
D: .
J: TRBJ2-3
DNA: TGTGCCAGCACCTCCAACGGGGGTCCCTATTTCACAGATACGCAGTATTTT
CDR3: CASTSNGGPYFTDTQYF

V: TRBV6-2/TRBV6-3
size: .
D: TRBD2
J: TRBJ2-3
DNA: TGTGCCAGCAGTCTTCGACTAGCGGGGGCCACAGATACGCAGTATTTT
CDR3: CASSLRLAGATDTQYF

V: TRBV11-2
size: .
D: TRBD1
J: TRBJ2-7
DNA: TGTGCCAGCAGCGTAGGCTCCGGGACAGGGACAGAGGAGCAGTACTTC
CDR3: CASSVGSGTGTEEQYF

V: TRBV4-2
size: .
D: .
J: TRBJ1-5
DNA: TGTGCCAGCAGCCAAGACCGGGATCAGCCCCAGCATTTT
CDR3: CASSQDRDQPQHF

V: TRBV27
size: few
D: TRBD2
J: TRBJ2-1
DNA: TGTGCCAGCAGGCTGGGACTAGCGGTCCACAATGAGCAGTTCTTC
CDR3: CASRLGLAVHNEQFF

V: TRBV10-3
size: .
D: TRBD1
J: TRBJ1-5
DNA: TGTGCCACGGAACCGGACAGGGGCACGCAGCCCCAGCATTTT
CDR3: CATEPDRGTQPQHF

V: TRBV29-1
size: .
D: TRBD2
J: TRBJ2-3
DNA: TGCAGCGTTGGACCTAGCGGGGGGGGCACAGATACGCAGTATTTT
CDR3: CSVGPSGGGTDTQYF

V: TRBV12-3/TRBV12-4
size: .
D: .
J: TRBJ1-2
DNA: TGTGCCAGCAGTTTACAGGGGACCTATGGCTACACCTTC
CDR3: CASSLQGTYGYTF

V: TRBV7-6
size: .
D: .
J: TRBJ2-7
DNA: TGTGCCAGCAGCTTAACTGGACAGCCCTACGAGCAGTACTTC
CDR3: CASSLTGQPYEQYF

V: TRBV18
size: .
D: .
J: TRBJ1-1
DNA: TGTGCCAGCTCACCTCTCGGGGACACTGAAGCTTTCTTT
CDR3: CASSPLGDTEAFF

V: TRBV18
size: .
D: .
J: TRBJ2-2
DNA: TGTGCCAGCTCACACTCCGAGGGGAACACCGGGGAGCTGTTTTTT
CDR3: CASSHSEGNTGELFF

V: TRBV7-6
size: .
D: .
J: TRBJ2-7
DNA: TGTGCCAGCAGCTTAAATCCTGCTAGCTCCTACGAGCAGTACTTC
CDR3: CASSLNPASSYEQYF

V: TRBV19
size: .
D: TRBD2
J: TRBJ2-1
DNA: TGTGCCAGTAGTGCACGTGGGACTAACGACCCCTACAATGAGCAGTTCTTC
CDR3: CASSARGTNDPYNEQFF

V: TRBV7-9
size: .
D: .
J: TRBJ2-2
DNA: TGTGCCAGCAGCTTAGGTCTCGGGAACACCGGGGAGCTGTTTTTT
CDR3: CASSLGLGNTGELFF

V: TRBV2
size: .
D: .
J: TRBJ1-5
DNA: TGTGCCAGCAGTGAGGGTGGCAGGGGCCAGCCCCAGCATTTT
CDR3: CASSEGGRGQPQHF